The clone carrying this TCR beta chain was counted once. Its antigen is undetermined. The data stem from a study of brain T cells in children with intractable seizures. Study findings and constraints: Only CDR3 sequence similarity suggested viral specificity, without known HCMV serostatus.

The sequenced cases were selected for having the highest brain T cell transcript signatures. Pre-surgery treatment included at least one anti-epileptic drug. Clones were read by immunoSEQ multiplex PCR, and TCRdb kept only the in-frame ones, dropping some. The sample contains 35,000 to 50,000 clones, more than 80% of which appear only once. Germline values: CDR1 SGHVS, CDR2 FNYEAQ. CDR3 length: 16 amino acids. V trimming: 5 bases; J trimming: 2 bases; junction bases outside the gene matches: 8. This chain connects TRBV7-6 to TRBJ1-1; 10 bases are a match to TRBD1. The TCR sequence derives from a girl aged 2 to 9 with tuberous sclerosis and intractable seizures. The material was peripheral blood, obtained at surgery. The CDR3 bases are TGTGCCAGCAGCATCGGGACAGGGGTCGTCAACACTGAAGCTTTCTTT. Protein: CASSIGTGVVNTEAFF.